This record concerns one T cell receptor beta chain sequence. Its antigen is undetermined. CDR3 size: 13 residues. Looked up from germline, CDR1 is DFQATT and CDR2 is SNEGSKA (reference sequence). V was clipped by 6 bases and J by 3 bases, with 13 bases between them. Together with a sample-barcoded 5' primer, a J-beta primer mix was included in a second PCR lasting about 7 to 12 cycles. Every sample produced at least 2.5 million CDR3-containing paired-end reads. Via MiXCR, TCRdb re-called the 5' RACE reads, giving one row per CDR3 protein. Among a few hundred thousand distinct CDR3 sequences listed, approximately 51% were seen once. This sample is drawn from a study of blood T cells in healthy people across ages. Study background: Per every two T cells, about one barcoded beta molecule was captured by template switching. Study results and limitations: Diversity estimates drawn from one million T cells were deemed underestimates. Strongly correlated with naive T cell percentage was TCR beta diversity.

The sequenced material came from blood. This receptor was taken from a man aged 55 to 70 in good health. The chain is built from TRBV20-1 and TRBJ2-3, with a weak D call TRBD2 (5 bases). The CDR3 nucleotides read TGCAGTGCCGAGGAAAGGAGGACAGATACGCAGTATTTT. Protein: CSAEERRTDTQYF.